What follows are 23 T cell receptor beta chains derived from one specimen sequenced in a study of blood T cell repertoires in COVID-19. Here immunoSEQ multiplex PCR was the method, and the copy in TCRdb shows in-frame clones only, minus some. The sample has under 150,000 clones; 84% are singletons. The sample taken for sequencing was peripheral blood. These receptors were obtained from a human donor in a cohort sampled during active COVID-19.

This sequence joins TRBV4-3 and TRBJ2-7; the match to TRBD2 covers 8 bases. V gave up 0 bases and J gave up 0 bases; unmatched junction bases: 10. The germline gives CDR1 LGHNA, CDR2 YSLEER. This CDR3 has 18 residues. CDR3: CASSQDPAGGQSSYEQYF. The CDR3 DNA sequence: TGCGCCAGCAGCCAAGATCCCGCGGGGGGTCAAAGCTCCTACGAGCAGTACTTC.

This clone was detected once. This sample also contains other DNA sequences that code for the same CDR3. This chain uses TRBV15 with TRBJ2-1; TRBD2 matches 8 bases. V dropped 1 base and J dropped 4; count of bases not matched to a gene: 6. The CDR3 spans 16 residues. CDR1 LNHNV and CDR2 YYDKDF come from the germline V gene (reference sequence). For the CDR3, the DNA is TGTGCCACCAGCAGAGGGCTAGCGGGTTCGTACAATGAGCAGTTCTTC. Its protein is CATSRGLAGSYNEQFF.

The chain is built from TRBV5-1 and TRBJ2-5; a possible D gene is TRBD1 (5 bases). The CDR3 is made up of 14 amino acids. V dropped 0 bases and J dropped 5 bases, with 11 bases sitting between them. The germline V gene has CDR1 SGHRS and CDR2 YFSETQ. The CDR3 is CASSLVPGYETQYF. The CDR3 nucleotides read TGCGCCAGCAGCTTGGTTCCAGGGTATGAGACCCAGTACTTC.

The CDR3 coding sequence is TGTGCCAGCAGCCACATAAGTGGAGGCCCGTCCTACAATGAGCAGTTCTTC. Amino acid sequence: CASSHISGGPSYNEQFF. The J gene is TRBJ2-1, the V gene TRBV7-6; D may be TRBD2 (5 bases). CDR1 and CDR2 from the germline V gene are SGHVS and FNYEAQ. This CDR3 has 17 amino acids. V was clipped by 5 bases and J by 1 base, with 18 bases between them.

CDR3 region: CASSRRSGGSRDTQYF. Written as DNA, the CDR3 is TGTGCCAGCAGCCGGAGGTCGGGGGGCAGTCGAGATACGCAGTATTTT. The chain combines TRBV3-1 (or the pseudogene TRBV3-2) with TRBJ2-3, with D tentatively TRBD2 (7 bases). The CDR3 runs to 16 residues. The germline CDR1 and CDR2 sequences are LGHDT and YNNKEL (reference sequence). Trimming took 4 bases from V and 5 from J, leaving 19 bases between them.

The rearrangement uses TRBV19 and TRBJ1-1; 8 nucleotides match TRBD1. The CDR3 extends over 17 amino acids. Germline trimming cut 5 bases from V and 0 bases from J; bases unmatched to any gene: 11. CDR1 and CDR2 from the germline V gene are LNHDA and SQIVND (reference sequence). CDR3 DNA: TGTGCCAGTAGTTCCCCCCAGGGGGCGGCCATGAACACTGAAGCTTTCTTT. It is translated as CASSSPQGAAMNTEAFF.

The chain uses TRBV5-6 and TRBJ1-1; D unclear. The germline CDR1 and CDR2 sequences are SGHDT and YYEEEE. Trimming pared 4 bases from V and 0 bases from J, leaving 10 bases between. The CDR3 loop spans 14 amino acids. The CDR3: CASSEGLMNTEAFF. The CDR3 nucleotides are TGTGCCAGCAGCGAGGGATTGATGAACACTGAAGCTTTCTTT.

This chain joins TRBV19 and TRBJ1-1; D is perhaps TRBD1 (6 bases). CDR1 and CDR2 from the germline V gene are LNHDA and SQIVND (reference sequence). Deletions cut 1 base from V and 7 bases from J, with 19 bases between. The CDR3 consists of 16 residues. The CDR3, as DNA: TGTGCCAGTAGTATAGTGAGCGACCTCTTACAGGGTGAAGCTTTCTTT. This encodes CASSIVSDLLQGEAFF.

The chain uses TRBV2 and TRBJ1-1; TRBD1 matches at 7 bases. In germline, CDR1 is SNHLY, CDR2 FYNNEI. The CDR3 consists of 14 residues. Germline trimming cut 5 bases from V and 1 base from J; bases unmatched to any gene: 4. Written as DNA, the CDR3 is TGTGCCAGCAGTAGAGGGACAGCGAACACTGAAGCTTTCTTT. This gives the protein CASSRGTANTEAFF.

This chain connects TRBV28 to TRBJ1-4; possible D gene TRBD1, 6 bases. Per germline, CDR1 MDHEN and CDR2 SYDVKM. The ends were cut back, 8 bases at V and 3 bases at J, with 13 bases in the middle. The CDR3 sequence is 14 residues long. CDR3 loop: CASEREGANEKLFF. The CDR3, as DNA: TGTGCCAGCGAGAGGGAGGGGGCTAATGAAAAACTGTTTTTT.

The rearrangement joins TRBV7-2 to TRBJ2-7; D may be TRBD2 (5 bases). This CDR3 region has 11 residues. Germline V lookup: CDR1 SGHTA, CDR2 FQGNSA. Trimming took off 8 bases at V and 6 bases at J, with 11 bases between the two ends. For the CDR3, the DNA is TGTGCCAGCTCGGGGTCGCTCGAGCAGTACTTC. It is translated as CASSGSLEQYF.

CDR3 sequence (DNA): TGTGCCAGCAGTTCCCGACAGGGGACCTACACAGATACGCAGTATTTT. It codes for CASSSRQGTYTDTQYF. The chain employs TRBV28 and TRBJ2-3; 8 bases line up with TRBD1. There are 16 residues in the CDR3. Germline V CDR1 and CDR2: MDHEN, SYDVKM. Trimming at V came to 4 bases and at J to 2 bases, leaving 8 bases not matched to a gene.

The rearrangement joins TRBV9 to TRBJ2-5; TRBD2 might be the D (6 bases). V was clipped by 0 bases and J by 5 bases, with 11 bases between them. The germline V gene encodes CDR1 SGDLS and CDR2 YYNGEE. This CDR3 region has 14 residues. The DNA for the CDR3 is TGTGCCAGCAGCGTAGAGGAGCGGGCGGAGACCCAGTACTTC. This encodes CASSVEERAETQYF.

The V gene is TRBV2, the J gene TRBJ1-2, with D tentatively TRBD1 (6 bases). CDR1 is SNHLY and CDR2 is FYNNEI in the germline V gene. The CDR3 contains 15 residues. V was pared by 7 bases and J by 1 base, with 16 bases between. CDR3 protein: CASTQGQNLNYGYTF. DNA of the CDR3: TGTGCCAGCACCCAGGGGCAAAATCTTAACTATGGCTACACCTTC.

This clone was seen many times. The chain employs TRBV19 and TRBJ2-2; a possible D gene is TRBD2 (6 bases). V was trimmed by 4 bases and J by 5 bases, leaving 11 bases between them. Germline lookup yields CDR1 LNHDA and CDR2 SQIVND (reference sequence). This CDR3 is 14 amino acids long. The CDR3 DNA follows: TGTGCCAGTAGTAGGGGGGATAAGACCGGGGAGCTGTTTTTT. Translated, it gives CASSRGDKTGELFF.

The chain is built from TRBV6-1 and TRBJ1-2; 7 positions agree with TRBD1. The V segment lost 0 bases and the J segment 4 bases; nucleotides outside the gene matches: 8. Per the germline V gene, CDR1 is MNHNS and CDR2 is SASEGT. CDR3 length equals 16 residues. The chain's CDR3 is CASSEAPPGTVYGYTF. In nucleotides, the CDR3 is TGTGCCAGCAGTGAAGCCCCGCCCGGGACAGTCTATGGCTACACCTTC.

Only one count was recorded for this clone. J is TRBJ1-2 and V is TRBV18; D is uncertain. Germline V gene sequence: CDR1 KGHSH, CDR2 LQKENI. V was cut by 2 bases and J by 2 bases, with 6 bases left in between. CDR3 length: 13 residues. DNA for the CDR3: TGTGCCAGCTCACCAAGGGAGAACTATGGCTACACCTTC. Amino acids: CASSPRENYGYTF. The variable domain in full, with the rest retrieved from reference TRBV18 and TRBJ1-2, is NAGVMQNPRHLVRRRGQEARLRCSPMKGHSHVYWYRQLPEEGLKFMVYLQKENIIDESGMPKERFSAEFPKEGPSILRIQQVVRGDSAAYFCASSPRENYGYTFGSGTRLTVV.

CDR3 protein: CASSDRVEYEQYF. CDR3 DNA: TGTGCCAGCTCTGACAGGGTGGAGTACGAGCAGTACTTC. The chain combines TRBV19 with TRBJ2-7; 7 positions match TRBD1. With 9 bases clipped from V and 4 bases from J, the junction kept 9 bases outside the gene matches. This CDR3 is 13 amino acids long. Germline loops: CDR1 LNHDA, CDR2 SQIVND (reference sequence).

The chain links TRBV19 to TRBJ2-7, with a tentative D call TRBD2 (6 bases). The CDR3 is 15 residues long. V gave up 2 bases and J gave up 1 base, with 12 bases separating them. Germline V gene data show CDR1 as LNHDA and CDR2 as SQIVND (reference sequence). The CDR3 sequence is CASSITGGPSYEQYF. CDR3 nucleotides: TGTGCCAGTAGTATAACCGGGGGACCTTCCTACGAGCAGTACTTC.

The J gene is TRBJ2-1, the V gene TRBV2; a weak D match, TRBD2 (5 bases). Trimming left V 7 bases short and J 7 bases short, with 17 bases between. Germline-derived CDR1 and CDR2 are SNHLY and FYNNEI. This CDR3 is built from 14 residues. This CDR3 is CASNPGFSGNEQFF. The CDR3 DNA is TGTGCCAGCAACCCGGGATTCTCTGGGAATGAGCAGTTCTTC.

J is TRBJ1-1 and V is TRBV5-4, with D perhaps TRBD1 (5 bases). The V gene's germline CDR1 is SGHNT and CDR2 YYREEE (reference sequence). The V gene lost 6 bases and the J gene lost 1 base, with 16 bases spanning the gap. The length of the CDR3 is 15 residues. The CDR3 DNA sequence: TGTGCCAGCACCTCCAGGGTGAGCCAGAACACTGAAGCTTTCTTT. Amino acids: CASTSRVSQNTEAFF.

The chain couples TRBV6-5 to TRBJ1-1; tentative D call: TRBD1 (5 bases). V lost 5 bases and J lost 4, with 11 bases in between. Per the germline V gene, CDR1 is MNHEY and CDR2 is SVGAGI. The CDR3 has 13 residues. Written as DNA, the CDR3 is TGTGCCAGCAGTCCTGGGACTTTCACTGAAGCTTTCTTT. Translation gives CASSPGTFTEAFF.

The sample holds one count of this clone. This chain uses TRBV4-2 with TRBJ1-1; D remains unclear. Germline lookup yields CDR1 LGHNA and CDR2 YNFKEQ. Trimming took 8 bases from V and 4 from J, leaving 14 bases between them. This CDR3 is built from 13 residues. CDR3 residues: CASLYEGATEAFF. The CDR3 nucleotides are TGTGCCAGCTTATATGAGGGAGCCACTGAAGCTTTCTTT.